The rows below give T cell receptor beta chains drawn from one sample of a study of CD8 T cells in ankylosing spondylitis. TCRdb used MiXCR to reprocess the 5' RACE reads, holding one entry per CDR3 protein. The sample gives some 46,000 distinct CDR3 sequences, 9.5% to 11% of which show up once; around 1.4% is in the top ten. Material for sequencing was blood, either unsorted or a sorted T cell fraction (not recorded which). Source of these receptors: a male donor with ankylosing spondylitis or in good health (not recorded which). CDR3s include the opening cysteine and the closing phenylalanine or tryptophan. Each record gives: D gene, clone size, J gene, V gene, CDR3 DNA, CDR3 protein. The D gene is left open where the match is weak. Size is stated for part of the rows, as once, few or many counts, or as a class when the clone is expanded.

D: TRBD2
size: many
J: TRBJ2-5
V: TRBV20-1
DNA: TGCAGTGCTAGAGCCGCTAGCGGGCCCCAAGAGACCCAGTACTTC
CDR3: CSARAASGPQETQYF

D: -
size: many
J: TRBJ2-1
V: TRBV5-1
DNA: TGCGCCAGCAGCTTATCAAGGGGCAATGAGCAGTTCTTC
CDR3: CASSLSRGNEQFF

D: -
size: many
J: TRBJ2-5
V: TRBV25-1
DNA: TGTGCCAGCAGTGAATCTAGCGCACGGACCCAGTACTTC
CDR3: CASSESSARTQYF

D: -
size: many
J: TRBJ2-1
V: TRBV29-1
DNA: TGCAGCGCTAGCTCCTACAATGAGCAGTTCTTC
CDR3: CSASSYNEQFF

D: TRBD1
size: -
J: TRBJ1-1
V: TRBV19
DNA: TGTGCCAGTGACGTTGGACAGGGGATTACTGAAGCTTTCTTT
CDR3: CASDVGQGITEAFF

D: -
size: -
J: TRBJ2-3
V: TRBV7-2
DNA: TGTGCCAGCAGCTTCGGGACTAGCACAGATACGCAGTATTTT
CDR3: CASSFGTSTDTQYF

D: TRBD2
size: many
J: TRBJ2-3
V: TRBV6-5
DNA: TGTGCCAGCAGTTACTCGCAGGGAGGGGGCACAGATACGCAGTATTTT
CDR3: CASSYSQGGGTDTQYF

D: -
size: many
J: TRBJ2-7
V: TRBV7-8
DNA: TGTGCCAGCAGCTTGCGGACGATCAACGAGCAGTACTTC
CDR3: CASSLRTINEQYF

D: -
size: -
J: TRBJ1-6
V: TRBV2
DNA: TGTGCCAGCAGTATCCAGGGTTCAGGGAATTCACCCCTCCACTTT
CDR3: CASSIQGSGNSPLHF

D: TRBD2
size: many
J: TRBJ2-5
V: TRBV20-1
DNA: TGCAGTGCTCGACCCGGGACTAGCGGGGGGGCTGAGACCCAGTACTTC
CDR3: CSARPGTSGGAETQYF

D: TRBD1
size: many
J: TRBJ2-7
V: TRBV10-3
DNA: TGTGCCATCAGGACAGGGGGCGAGCAGTACTTC
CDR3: CAIRTGGEQYF

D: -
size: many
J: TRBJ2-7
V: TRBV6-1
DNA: TGTGCCAGCAGATTCGATTACAGGTCCTACGAGCAGTACTTC
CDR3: CASRFDYRSYEQYF

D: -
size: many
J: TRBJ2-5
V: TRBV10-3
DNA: TGTGCCATCAGTGAGTCCTATGCCGAGACCCAGTACTTC
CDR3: CAISESYAETQYF

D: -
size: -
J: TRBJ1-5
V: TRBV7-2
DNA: TGTGCCAGCAGATCGGGTCCATACAATCAGCCCCAGCATTTT
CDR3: CASRSGPYNQPQHF

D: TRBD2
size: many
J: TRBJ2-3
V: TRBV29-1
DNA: TGCAGCGTCGCCAGATACATAACCGGGACTAGCGGGGGACCTCCATTGGGCACAGATACGCAGTATTTT
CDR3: CSVARYITGTSGGPPLGTDTQYF

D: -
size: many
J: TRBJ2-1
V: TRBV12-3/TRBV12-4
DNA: TGTGCCAGCAGTTTCAGGGGGGAGAATGAGCAGTTCTTC
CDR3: CASSFRGENEQFF

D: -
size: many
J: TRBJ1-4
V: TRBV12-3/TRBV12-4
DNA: TGTGCCAGCAGGGAAACAGGGAGTCCAACTAATGAAAAACTGTTTTTT
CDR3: CASRETGSPTNEKLFF

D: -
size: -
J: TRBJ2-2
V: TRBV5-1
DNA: TGCGCCAGTGTCCTCAGTGATGGGAACACCGGGGAGCTGTTTTTT
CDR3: CASVLSDGNTGELFF

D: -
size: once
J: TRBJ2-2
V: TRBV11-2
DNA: TGTGCCAGCAGCTCTGACGGAGAGTCGGCCAACACCGGGGAGCTGTTTTTT
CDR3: CASSSDGESANTGELFF

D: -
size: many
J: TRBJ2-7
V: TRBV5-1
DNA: TGCGCCAGCAGCTCCCGGGACGCGCCCCACGAGCAGTACTTC
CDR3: CASSSRDAPHEQYF

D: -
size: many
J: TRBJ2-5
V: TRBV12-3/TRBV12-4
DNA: TGTGCCAGCAGTTTTTTGGTAGAGACCCAGTACTTC
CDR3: CASSFLVETQYF

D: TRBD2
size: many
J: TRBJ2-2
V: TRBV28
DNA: TGTGCCAGCAGTGTAACGGGGGGGCGGACCGGGGAGCTGTTTTTT
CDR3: CASSVTGGRTGELFF

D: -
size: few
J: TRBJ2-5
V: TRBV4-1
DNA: TGCGCCAGCAGCCCCTCTCCGGGTTGGACCCAGTACTTC
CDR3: CASSPSPGWTQYF

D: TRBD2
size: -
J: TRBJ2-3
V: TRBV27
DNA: TGTGCCAGCAGTCCCCTAAACCCCTCTAGCGGGGGGACAGATACGCAGTATTTT
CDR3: CASSPLNPSSGGTDTQYF

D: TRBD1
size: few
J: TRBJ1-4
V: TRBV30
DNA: TGTGCCTGGAGGCGATCGACAGGGGTCCTGTTTTTT
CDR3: CAWRRSTGVLFF

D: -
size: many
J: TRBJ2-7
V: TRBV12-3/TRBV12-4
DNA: TGTGCCAGCAGTTTAGGTCACACCTCCTACGAGCAGTACTTC
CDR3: CASSLGHTSYEQYF

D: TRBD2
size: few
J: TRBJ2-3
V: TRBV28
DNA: TGTGCCAGCAGTTTCCTTCGGGGGGGATTCACAGATACGCAGTATTTT
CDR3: CASSFLRGGFTDTQYF